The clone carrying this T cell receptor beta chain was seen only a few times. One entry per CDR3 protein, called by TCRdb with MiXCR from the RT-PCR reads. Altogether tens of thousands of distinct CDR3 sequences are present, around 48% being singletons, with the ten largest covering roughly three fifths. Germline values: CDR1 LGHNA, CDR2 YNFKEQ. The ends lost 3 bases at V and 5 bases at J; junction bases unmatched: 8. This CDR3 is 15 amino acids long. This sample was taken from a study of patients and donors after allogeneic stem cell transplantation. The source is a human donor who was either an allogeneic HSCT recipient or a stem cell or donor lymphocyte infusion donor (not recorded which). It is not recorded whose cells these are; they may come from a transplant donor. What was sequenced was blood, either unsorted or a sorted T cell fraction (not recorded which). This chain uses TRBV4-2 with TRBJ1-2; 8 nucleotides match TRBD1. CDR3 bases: TGTGCCAGCAGCCAGGACAGGGAGACTAGGTATGGCTACACCTTC. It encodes CASSQDRETRYGYTF.